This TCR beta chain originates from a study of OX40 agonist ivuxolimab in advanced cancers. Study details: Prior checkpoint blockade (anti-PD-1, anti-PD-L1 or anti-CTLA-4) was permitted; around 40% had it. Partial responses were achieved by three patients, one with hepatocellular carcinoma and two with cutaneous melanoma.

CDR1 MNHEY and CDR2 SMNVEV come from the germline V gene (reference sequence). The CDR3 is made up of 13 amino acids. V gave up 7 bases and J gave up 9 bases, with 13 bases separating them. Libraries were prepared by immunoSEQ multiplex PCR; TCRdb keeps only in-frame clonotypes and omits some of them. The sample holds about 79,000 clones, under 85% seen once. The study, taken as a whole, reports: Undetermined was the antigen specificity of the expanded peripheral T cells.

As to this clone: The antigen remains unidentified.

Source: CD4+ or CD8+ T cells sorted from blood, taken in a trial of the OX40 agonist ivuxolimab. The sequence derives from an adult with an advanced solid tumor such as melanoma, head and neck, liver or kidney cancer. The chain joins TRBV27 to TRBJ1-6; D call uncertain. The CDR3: CASKKGSSSPLHF. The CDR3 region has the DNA TGTGCCAGCAAGAAGGGATCCTCTTCACCCCTCCACTTT.